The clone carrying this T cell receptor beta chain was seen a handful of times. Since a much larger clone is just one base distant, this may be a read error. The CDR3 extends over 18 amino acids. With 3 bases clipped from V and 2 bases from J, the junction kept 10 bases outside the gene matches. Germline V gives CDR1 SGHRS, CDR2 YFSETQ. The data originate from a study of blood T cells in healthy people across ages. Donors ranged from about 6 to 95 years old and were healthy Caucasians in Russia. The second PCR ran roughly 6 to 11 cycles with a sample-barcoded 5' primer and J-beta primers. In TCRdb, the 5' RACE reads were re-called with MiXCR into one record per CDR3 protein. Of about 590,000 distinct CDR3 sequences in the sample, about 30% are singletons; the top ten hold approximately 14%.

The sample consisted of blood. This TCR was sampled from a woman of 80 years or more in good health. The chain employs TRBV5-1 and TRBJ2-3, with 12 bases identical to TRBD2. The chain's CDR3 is CASSSELAGGANTDTQYF. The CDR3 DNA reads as TGCGCCAGCAGCTCTGAACTAGCGGGGGGCGCCAACACAGATACGCAGTATTTT.